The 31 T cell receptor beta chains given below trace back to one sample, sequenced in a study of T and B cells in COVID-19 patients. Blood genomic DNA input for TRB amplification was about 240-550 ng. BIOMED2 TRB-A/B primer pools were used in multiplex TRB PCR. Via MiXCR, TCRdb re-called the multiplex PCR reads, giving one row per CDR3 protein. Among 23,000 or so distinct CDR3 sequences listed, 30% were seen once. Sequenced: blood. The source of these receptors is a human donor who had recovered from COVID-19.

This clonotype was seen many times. The CDR3 reads CAIKGTTDTQYF. CDR3 in DNA: TGTGCCATCAAAGGGACCACAGATACGCAGTATTTT. This rearrangement joins TRBV10-3 to TRBJ2-3; D possibly matches TRBD1 or TRBD2 (5 bases each). CDR3 length equals 12 residues. Per the germline V gene, CDR1 is ENHRY and CDR2 is SYGVKD. Trimming took off 7 bases at V and 2 bases at J, with 7 bases between the two ends.

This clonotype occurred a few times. The CDR3 spells CASSLASTSPGYTF. The DNA for the CDR3 is TGTGCCAGCAGTCTCGCGTCGACCTCACCGGGCTACACCTTC. The chain has TRBV12-3 or TRBV12-4 and TRBJ1-2; D uncertain. Trimming took off 5 bases at V and 8 bases at J, with 18 bases between the two ends. This CDR3 is built from 14 residues.

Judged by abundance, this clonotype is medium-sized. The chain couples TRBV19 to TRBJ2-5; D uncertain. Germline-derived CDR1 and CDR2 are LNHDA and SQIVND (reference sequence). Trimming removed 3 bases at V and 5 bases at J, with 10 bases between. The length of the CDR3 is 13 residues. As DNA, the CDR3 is TGTGCCAGTAGTATCGGAGCCCGGGAGACCCAGTACTTC. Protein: CASSIGARETQYF.

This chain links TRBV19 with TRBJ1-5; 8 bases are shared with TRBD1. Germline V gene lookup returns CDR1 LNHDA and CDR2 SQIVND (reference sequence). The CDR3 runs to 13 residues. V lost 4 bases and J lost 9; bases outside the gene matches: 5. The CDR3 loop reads CASSTTGGGPQHF. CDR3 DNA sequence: TGTGCCAGTAGTACTACAGGGGGGGGGCCCCAGCATTTT.

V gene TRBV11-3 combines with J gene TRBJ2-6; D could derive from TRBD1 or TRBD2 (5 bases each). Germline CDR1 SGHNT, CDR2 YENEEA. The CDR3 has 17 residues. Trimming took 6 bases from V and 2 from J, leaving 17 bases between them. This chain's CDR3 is CASRTLTGTPGANVLTF. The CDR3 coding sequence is TGTGCCAGCAGGACCCTGACCGGGACCCCTGGGGCCAACGTCCTGACTTTC.

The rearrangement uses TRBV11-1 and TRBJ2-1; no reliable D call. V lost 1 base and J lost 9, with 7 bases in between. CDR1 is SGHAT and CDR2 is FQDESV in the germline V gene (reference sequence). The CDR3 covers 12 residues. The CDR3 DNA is TGTGCCAGCAGCTTAGGGCCCATTGAGCAGTTCTTC. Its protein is CASSLGPIEQFF.

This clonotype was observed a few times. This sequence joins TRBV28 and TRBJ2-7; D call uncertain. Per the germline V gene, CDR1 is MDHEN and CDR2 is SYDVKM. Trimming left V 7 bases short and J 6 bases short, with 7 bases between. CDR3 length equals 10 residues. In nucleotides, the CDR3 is TGTGCCAGCAATTTCCCCGAGCAGTACTTC. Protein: CASNFPEQYF.

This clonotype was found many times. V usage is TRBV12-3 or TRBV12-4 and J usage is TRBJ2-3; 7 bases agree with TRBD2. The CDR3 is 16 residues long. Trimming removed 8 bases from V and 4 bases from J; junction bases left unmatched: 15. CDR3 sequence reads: CASRDGAGEAADTQYF. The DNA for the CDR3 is TGTGCCAGCCGCGACGGGGCGGGGGAGGCCGCAGATACGCAGTATTTT.

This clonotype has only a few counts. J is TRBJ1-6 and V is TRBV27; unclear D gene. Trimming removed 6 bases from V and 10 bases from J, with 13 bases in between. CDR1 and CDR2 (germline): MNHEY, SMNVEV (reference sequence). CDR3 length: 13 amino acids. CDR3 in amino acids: CASRVSMGSPLHF. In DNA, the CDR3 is TGTGCCAGCAGGGTTTCAATGGGATCACCCCTCCACTTT.

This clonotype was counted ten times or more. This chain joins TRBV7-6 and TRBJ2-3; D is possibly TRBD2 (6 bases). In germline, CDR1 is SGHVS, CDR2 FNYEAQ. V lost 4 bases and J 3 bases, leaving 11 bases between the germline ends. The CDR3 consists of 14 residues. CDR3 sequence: CASSWDWKTDTQYF. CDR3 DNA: TGTGCCAGCAGCTGGGACTGGAAAACAGATACGCAGTATTTT.

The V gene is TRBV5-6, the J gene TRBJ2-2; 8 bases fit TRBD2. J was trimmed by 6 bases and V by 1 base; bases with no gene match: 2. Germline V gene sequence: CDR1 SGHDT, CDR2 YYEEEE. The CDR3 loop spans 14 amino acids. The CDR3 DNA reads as TGTGCCAGCAGCTTGCCGGGGGGGGCCGGGGAGCTGTTTTTT. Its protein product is CASSLPGGAGELFF.

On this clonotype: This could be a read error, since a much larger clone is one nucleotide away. The CDR3 DNA is TGTGCCAGTAGTATCCGGACAGGGGACTTTCAAGAGACCCAGTACTTC. Its translation: CASSIRTGDFQETQYF. The chain employs TRBV19 and TRBJ2-5; 9 bases align to TRBD1. The J segment lost 2 bases and the V segment lost 3 bases, leaving 7 bases of the junction unmatched. The length of the CDR3 is 16 residues. CDR1 LNHDA and CDR2 SQIVND come from the germline V gene (reference sequence).

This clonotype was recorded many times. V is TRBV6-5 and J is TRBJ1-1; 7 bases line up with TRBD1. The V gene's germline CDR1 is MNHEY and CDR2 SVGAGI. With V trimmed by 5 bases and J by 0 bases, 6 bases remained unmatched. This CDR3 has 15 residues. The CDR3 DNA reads TGTGCCAGCAGTGACCGGGACAGCATGAACACTGAAGCTTTCTTT. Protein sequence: CASSDRDSMNTEAFF.

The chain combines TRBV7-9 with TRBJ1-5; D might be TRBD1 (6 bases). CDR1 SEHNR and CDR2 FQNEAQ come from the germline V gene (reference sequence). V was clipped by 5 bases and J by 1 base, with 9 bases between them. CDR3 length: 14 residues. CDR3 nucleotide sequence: TGTGCCAGCAGCCCCGGGACAAGCAATCAGCCCCAGCATTTT. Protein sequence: CASSPGTSNQPQHF.

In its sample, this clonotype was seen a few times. The CDR3 loop reads CASSGQFPDTQYF. The CDR3 bases are TGTGCCAGCAGCGGACAGTTTCCAGATACGCAGTATTTT. This rearrangement joins TRBV6-5 to TRBJ2-3, with a tentative D call TRBD1 (6 bases). The ends were cut back, 6 bases at V and 4 bases at J, with 11 bases in the middle. From germline, CDR1 is MNHEY and CDR2 SVGAGI. CDR3 length equals 13 residues.

In DNA, the CDR3 is TGCGCCAGCAGCCCGCCGGGACAGGAGGGGGGGGATGAGCAGTTCTTC. Amino acid sequence: CASSPPGQEGGDEQFF. The chain recombines TRBV4-1 with TRBJ2-1; D is perhaps TRBD1 (8 bases). V gave up 4 bases and J gave up 8 bases, with 21 bases separating them. The V gene's germline CDR1 is MGHRA and CDR2 YSYEKL. The CDR3 runs to 16 residues.

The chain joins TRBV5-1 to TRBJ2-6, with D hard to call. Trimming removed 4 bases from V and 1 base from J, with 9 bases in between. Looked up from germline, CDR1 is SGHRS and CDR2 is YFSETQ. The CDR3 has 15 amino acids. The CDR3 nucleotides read TGCGCCAGCAGCCCGGGCCTTTCTGGGGCCAACGTCCTGACTTTC. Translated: CASSPGLSGANVLTF. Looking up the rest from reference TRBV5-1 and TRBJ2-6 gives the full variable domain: KAGVTQTPRYLIKTRGQQVTLSCSPISGHRSVSWYQQTPGQGLQFLFEYFSETQRNKGNFPGRFSGRQFSNSRSEMNVSTLELGDSALYLCASSPGLSGANVLTFGAGSRLTVL.

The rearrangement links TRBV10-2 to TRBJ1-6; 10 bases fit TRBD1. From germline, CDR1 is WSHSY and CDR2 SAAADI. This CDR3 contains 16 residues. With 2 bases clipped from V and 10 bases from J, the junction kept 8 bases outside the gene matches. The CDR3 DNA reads TGCGCCAGCAGTGAGATGTCAGGACAGGGGGGATCACCCCTCCACTTT. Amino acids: CASSEMSGQGGSPLHF.

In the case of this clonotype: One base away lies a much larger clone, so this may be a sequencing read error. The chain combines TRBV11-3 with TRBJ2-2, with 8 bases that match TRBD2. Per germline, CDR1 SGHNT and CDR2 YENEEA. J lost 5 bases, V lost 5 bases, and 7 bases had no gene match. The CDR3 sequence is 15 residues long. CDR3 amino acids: CASSPGVAGTGELFF. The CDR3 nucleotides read TGTGCCAGCAGCCCCGGAGTAGCGGGGACCGGGGAGCTGTTTTTT.

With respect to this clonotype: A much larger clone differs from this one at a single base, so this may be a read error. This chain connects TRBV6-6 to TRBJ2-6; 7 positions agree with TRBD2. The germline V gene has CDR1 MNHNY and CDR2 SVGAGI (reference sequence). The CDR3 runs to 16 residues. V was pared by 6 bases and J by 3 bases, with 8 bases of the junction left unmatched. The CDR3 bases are TGTGCCAGCAGCCCCCGGGGGAGGGATGGGGCCAACGTCCTGACTTTC. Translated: CASSPRGRDGANVLTF.

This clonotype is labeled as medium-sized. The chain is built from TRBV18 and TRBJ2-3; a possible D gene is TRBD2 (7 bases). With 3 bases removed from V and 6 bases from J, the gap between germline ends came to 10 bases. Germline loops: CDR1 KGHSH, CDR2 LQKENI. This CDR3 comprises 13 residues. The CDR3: CASSPRGGDTQYF. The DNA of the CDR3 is TGTGCCAGCTCACCCAGGGGAGGGGATACGCAGTATTTT.

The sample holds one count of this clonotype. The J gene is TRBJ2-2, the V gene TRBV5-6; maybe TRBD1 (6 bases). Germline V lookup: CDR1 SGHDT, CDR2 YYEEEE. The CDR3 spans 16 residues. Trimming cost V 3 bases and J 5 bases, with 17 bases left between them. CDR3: CASSSGTPLRTGELFF. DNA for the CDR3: TGTGCCAGCAGCTCGGGGACACCTCTAAGAACCGGGGAGCTGTTTTTT.

For the CDR3, the DNA is TGTGCCAGCACGTTAACACCGAGTTCCAACGAGCAGTACTTC. Translation gives CASTLTPSSNEQYF. The rearrangement joins TRBV2 to TRBJ2-7; D is unclear. V lost 7 bases, J lost 5 bases, and 18 bases lay in between. Germline V CDR1 and CDR2: SNHLY, FYNNEI. The length of the CDR3 is 14 residues. The full variable domain, rest sourced from reference TRBV2 and TRBJ2-7, is EPEVTQTPSHQVTQMGQEVILRCVPISNHLYFYWYRQILGQKVEFLVSFYNNEISEKSEIFDDQFSVERPDGSNFTLKIRSTKLEDSAMYFCASTLTPSSNEQYFGPGTRLTVT.

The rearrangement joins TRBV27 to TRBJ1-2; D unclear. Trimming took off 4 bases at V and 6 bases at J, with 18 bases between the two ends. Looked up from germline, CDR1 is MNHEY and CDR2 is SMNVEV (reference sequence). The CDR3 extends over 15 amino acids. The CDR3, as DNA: TGTGCCAGCAGTTCGCCCCGGCCCCTAAGAGATGGCTACACCTTC. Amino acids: CASSSPRPLRDGYTF.

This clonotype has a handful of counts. CDR3 sequence (DNA): TGTGCCAGCAGTGACGGACAGGGGTTTACGCAGTATTTT. Translating gives CASSDGQGFTQYF. The rearrangement joins TRBV6-4 to TRBJ2-3; 9 nucleotides align to TRBD1. V trimming: 2 bases; J trimming: 8 bases; junction bases outside the gene matches: 2. The germline V gene has CDR1 MRHNA and CDR2 SNTAGT. The CDR3 is 13 amino acids.

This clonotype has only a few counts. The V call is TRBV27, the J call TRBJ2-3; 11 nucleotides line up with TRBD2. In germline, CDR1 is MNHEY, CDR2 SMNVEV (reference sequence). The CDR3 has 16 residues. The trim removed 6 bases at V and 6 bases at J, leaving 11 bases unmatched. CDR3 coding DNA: TGTGCCAGCAGGATCCGGACTAGCGGGCTCTTCGATACGCAGTATTTT. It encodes CASRIRTSGLFDTQYF.

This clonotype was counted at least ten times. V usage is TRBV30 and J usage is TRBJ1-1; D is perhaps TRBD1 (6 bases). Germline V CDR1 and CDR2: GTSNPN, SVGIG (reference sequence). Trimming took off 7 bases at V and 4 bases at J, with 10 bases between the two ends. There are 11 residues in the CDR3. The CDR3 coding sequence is TGTGCCTACAGGGTTCGCACTGAAGCTTTCTTT. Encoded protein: CAYRVRTEAFF.

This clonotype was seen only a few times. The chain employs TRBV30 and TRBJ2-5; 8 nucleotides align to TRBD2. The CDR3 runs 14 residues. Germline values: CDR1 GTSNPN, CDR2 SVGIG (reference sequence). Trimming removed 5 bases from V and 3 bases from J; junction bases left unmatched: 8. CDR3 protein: CAWYSAGGKETQYF. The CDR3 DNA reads TGTGCCTGGTACTCGGCGGGGGGAAAAGAGACCCAGTACTTC.

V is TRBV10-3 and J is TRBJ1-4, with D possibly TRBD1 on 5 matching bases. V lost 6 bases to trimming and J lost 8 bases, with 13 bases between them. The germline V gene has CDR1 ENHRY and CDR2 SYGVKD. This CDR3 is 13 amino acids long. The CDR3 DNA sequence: TGTGCCATCAGGGGCCAGGGAGGAGAAAAACTGTTTTTT. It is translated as CAIRGQGGEKLFF.

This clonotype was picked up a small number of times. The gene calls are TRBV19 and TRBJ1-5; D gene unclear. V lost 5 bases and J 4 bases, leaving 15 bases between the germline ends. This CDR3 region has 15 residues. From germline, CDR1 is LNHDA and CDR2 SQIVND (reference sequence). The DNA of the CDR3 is TGTGCCAGTAGTCCCCGGGCGTGGGGTAATCAGCCCCAGCATTTT. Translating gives CASSPRAWGNQPQHF.

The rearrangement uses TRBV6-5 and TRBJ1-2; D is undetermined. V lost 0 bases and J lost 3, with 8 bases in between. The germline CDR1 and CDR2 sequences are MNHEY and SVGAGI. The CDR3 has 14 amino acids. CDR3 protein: CASSYSTVHYGYTF. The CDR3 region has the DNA TGTGCCAGCAGTTACTCGACGGTGCACTATGGCTACACCTTC.